The following is a TCR beta chain sequence with its context. Authors' processing steps: Counts of nucleated cells, estimated from reference gene primer amplification, were obtained. Clones were read by immunoSEQ multiplex PCR, and TCRdb kept only the in-frame ones, dropping some. D and trimming come from the DNA, and the V and J calls and clone size come from that table. The sample yields more than 70,000 clones, 65% to 90% seen once. The data are from a study of blood T cell repertoires in COVID-19. Looking at the study overall: Acute and convalescent COVID-19 samples came from the United States, Italy and Spain. Sources were T cells, B-cell-depleted T cells, or PBMCs; the material itself was cDNA or gDNA.

Germline trimming cut 2 bases from V and 0 bases from J; bases unmatched to any gene: 3. Germline V CDR1 and CDR2: SGHTA, FQGNSA. This CDR3 is 15 amino acids long. This sequence originates from a man older than 75 with active or convalescent COVID-19. The genes are TRBV7-2 and TRBJ1-1; 7 bases agree with TRBD1. The sequenced material came from peripheral blood. In nucleotides, the CDR3 is TGTGCCAGCAGCTTACAGGGGGTGATGAACACTGAAGCTTTCTTT. Translation: CASSLQGVMNTEAFF.